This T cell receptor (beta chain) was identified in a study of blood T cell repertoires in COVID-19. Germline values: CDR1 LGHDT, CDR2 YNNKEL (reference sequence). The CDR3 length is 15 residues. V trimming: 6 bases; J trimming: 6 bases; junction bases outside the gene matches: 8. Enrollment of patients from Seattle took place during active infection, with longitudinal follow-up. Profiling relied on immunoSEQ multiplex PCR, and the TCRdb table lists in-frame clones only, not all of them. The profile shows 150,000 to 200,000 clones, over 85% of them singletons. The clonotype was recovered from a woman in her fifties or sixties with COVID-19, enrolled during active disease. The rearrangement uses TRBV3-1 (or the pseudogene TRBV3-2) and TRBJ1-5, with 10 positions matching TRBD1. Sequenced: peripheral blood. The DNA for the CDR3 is TGTGCCAGCAGTCCACCGGGACAGGGGATTCAGCCCCAGCATTTT. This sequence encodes CASSPPGQGIQPQHF.